This T cell receptor beta chain was recorded in a study of molecular identifiers for immune sequencing clone quantification. Findings and limits, study-wide: With a barcode shared among identical TCR molecules, highly expanded clone sizes could be underestimated.

Only a few counts were recorded for this clonotype. Its cognate antigen is unknown. The sorting of naive CD8 T cells used the CD8+CD4-CCR7+CD45RA+ phenotype. Trimming stripped 5 bases from V and 0 bases from J, with 16 bases between. Looked up from germline, CDR1 is MNHEY and CDR2 is SVGEGT. CDR3 size: 16 residues. The use of previously described methods and listed TCR primers produced the bulk TCR libraries. TCRdb fed the PCR reads into MiXCR, producing one record per CDR3 protein. The table lists 490,000 or so distinct CDR3 sequences, approximately 25% of them singletons. The receptor comes from a human donor in good health. Some libraries in this study had Jurkat cell RNA spiked in. This rearrangement joins TRBV6-2 or TRBV6-3 to TRBJ2-5; the D is unclear. Sequencing was done on a sample of naive CD8+ T cells from blood, with Jurkat cell RNA spiked in. Subset in this sample: FACS-sorted CD8+CD4-CCR7+CD45RA+ naive T cells. DNA for the CDR3: TGTGCCAGCAGTCTATCACCCCCGCGGAACCAAGAGACCCAGTACTTC. It specifies CASSLSPPRNQETQYF.